A selection of T cell receptor beta chains follows, all from one sample in a study of T cells in narcolepsy. TCRdb keeps only in-frame clones here, not all; method: immunoSEQ multiplex PCR. This table holds 26,000 or so clones, about 89% found once. Material for sequencing was CD45RA- memory CD4+ T cells from PBMCs. The receptor set was obtained from a human donor with narcolepsy. Each CDR3 is given with its conserved first and last residue. The order of the fields is V gene, J gene, CDR3 protein.

TRBV5-1	TRBJ1-2	CASSFGGGTPSGYNYGYTF
TRBV7-2	TRBJ2-7	CASSVSGGYYEQYF
TRBV19	TRBJ1-2	CASSGGQGARVGGYTF
TRBV5-1	TRBJ2-2	CASSAYQGRTGELFF
TRBV5-4	TRBJ2-2	CASRISGTTNTGELFF
TRBV5-8	TRBJ1-1	CASSLMRGNTEAFF
TRBV7-9	TRBJ2-3	CASSLWTASSTDTQYF
TRBV29-1	TRBJ2-5	CSVEYSQETQYF
TRBV19	TRBJ2-6	CASSQSGSGANVLTF
TRBV10-2	TRBJ2-1	CASSDSVAYNEQFF
TRBV6-1	TRBJ2-1	CASSEILGSDEQFF
TRBV15	TRBJ1-1	CATSSPPGIHTEAFF
TRBV5-4	TRBJ2-5	CASSLDPGDETQYF
TRBV11-2	TRBJ2-3	CASSLTVPKDNQRSTQYF
TRBV19	TRBJ1-2	CASSSPGRLYGYTF
TRBV5-1	TRBJ2-5	CASSLKGTTQETQYF
TRBV5-6	TRBJ2-2	CASSRELAGELFF
TRBV19	TRBJ2-1	CASRAGGGNEQFF
TRBV5-4	TRBJ2-4	CASSSPGLAKNIQYF
TRBV18	TRBJ2-3	CASSPRTSAEDTQYF
TRBV5-1	TRBJ1-6	CASSQDRADSPLHF
TRBV6-5	TRBJ1-2	CASRHNEDRGYTF
TRBV11-2	TRBJ1-2	CASSLDLGLSYGYTF
TRBV11-3	TRBJ1-1	CASSFNMNTEAFF
TRBV5-1	TRBJ1-4	CASSLKGSDNEKLFF
TRBV2	TRBJ1-4	CASSEAGSWNEKLFF
TRBV5-1	TRBJ2-5	CASSLLGSSEETQYF
TRBV15	TRBJ2-1	CATSSGGTIQGQFF
TRBV6-6	TRBJ2-5	CASSGHNQETQYF
TRBV14	TRBJ1-2	CASSQGRGRNYGYTF
TRBV6-1	TRBJ1-1	CASYTGKGTEAFF
TRBV6-1	TRBJ1-5	CASRQGNNQPQHF
TRBV5-1	TRBJ1-2	CASSLDPPGLQEGYTF
TRBV2	TRBJ2-2	CASSDPLSAPNTGELFF
TRBV28	TRBJ1-1	CASSYTEAFF
TRBV5-1	TRBJ2-1	CASSSSGTGHYNEQFF
TRBV12-2	TRBJ2-1	CASRITGGRIYNEQFF
TRBV7-8	TRBJ2-1	CASSQIPAGQGMYNEQFF
TRBV18	TRBJ2-1	CASSDTGTGFRLF
TRBV15	TRBJ1-2	CATSRGGTAGYGYTF
TRBV28	TRBJ1-4	CASSSFRGSTNEKLFF
TRBV4-1	TRBJ1-2	CASSQDWDRTGTYGYTF
TRBV19	TRBJ2-3	CASSPTKPTDTQYF
TRBV5-5	TRBJ1-6	CASSLLGGLDNSPLHF
TRBV2	TRBJ1-5	CASTKGLPQPQHF
TRBV7-7	TRBJ2-1	CASSPTSRGSYNEQFF
TRBV6-5	TRBJ2-1	CASSGGSYNEQFF
TRBV28	TRBJ2-3	CASSITGTGDTDTQYF
TRBV27	TRBJ1-6	CASSRASGASSSPLHF
TRBV7-8	TRBJ2-2	CASRAQTFTGELFF
TRBV7-6	TRBJ1-3	CASSPGGTGNTIYF
TRBV28	TRBJ2-6	CASSGQGAGGANVLTF
TRBV7-8	TRBJ1-5	CASRTQSDQPQHF
TRBV5-1	TRBJ2-1	CASSTSQGGNEQFF
TRBV5-1	TRBJ2-2	CASSPGTGGPGELFF
TRBV4-1	TRBJ1-2	CASSQEVSRRGYTF
TRBV7-2	TRBJ2-5	CASSPRLGGETQYF
TRBV6-1	TRBJ2-3	CASSGQGAPDTQYF